Listed below are T cell receptor beta chains from one sample, sequenced in a study of cytomegalovirus exposure and HLA in healthy donors. The method was immunoSEQ multiplex PCR; TCRdb's version includes in-frame clones alone and lacks a portion of them. The repertoire holds some 130,000 clones, with approximately 78% as singletons. Sequenced input: PBMCs. The receptors were gathered from a human donor in good health. Both conserved end residues are part of each CDR3. A D gene is named only where the DNA matches it firmly. A clone size is listed for some rows: how often the clone was seen (once, few, many), or a class if it is expanded.

clone size,V gene,J gene,D gene,CDR3 protein,CDR3 DNA
few,TRBV19,TRBJ1-2,NA,CASSQGYGYTF,TGTGCCAGTAGCCAGGGTTATGGCTACACCTTC
NA,TRBV14,TRBJ2-7,TRBD1,CASSQFPGQSTYEQYF,TGTGCCAGCAGCCAATTCCCGGGACAGAGTACCTACGAGCAGTACTTC
few,TRBV28,TRBJ2-3,NA,CASSSPSRESLDTQYF,TGTGCCAGCAGTTCCCCGAGTCGGGAGAGTTTAGATACGCAGTATTTT
NA,TRBV7-2,TRBJ1-5,TRBD1,CASSYGQGLQPQHF,TGTGCCAGCAGCTACGGACAGGGCCTCCAGCCCCAGCATTTT
few,TRBV29-1,TRBJ1-1,NA,CSGTQGNTEAFF,TGCAGCGGTACACAGGGGAACACTGAAGCTTTCTTT
NA,TRBV7-2,TRBJ2-5,TRBD2,CASSSQAGGGETQYF,TGTGCCAGCAGCTCCCAAGCGGGGGGGGGAGAGACCCAGTACTTC
few,TRBV6-5,TRBJ2-7,TRBD1,CASGTGTGNYEQYF,TGTGCCAGCGGTACCGGGACAGGGAACTACGAGCAGTACTTC
once,TRBV6-6,TRBJ1-2,NA,CASSSDSIYGYTF,TGTGCCAGCAGTTCGGACAGTATCTATGGCTACACCTTC
NA,TRBV7-2,TRBJ1-2,TRBD1,CASSLAATGAGGYTF,TGTGCCAGCAGCTTAGCCGCGACAGGGGCAGGGGGCTACACCTTC
NA,TRBV7-9,TRBJ2-7,NA,CSSSLGLASISSYEQYF,TGTTCCAGCAGCTTAGGGCTAGCCTCTATCTCCTCCTACGAGCAGTACTTC
NA,TRBV18,TRBJ2-5,NA,CASSPGGVKTQYF,TGTGCCAGCTCACCAGGGGGCGTAAAGACCCAGTACTTC
NA,TRBV18,TRBJ2-7,TRBD2,CASSPLQGLGSYEQYF,TGTGCCAGCTCACCATTGCAGGGACTAGGGTCCTACGAGCAGTACTTC
few,TRBV7-2,TRBJ2-5,NA,CASSLGVTTVETQYF,TGTGCCAGCAGCTTAGGAGTGACGACAGTGGAGACCCAGTACTTC
NA,TRBV28,TRBJ2-1,NA,CASSLGSYNEQFF,TGTGCCAGCAGTTTGGGGAGTTACAATGAGCAGTTCTTC
NA,TRBV6-1,TRBJ2-1,NA,CASSEYSGRQENEQFF,TGTGCCAGCAGTGAGTACAGCGGGCGGCAGGAGAATGAGCAGTTCTTC
NA,TRBV30,TRBJ2-2,TRBD2,CAWSAAGRDTGELFF,TGTGCCTGGAGTGCGGCAGGGAGGGACACCGGGGAGCTGTTTTTT
NA,TRBV6-5,TRBJ2-7,NA,CASGPDRVGGYEQYF,TGTGCCAGCGGACCCGACAGGGTTGGAGGGTACGAGCAGTACTTC
NA,TRBV5-4,TRBJ2-1,TRBD2,CASSLGGLAGYNEQFF,TGTGCCAGCAGCTTGGGGGGACTAGCGGGCTACAATGAGCAGTTCTTC
few,TRBV21-1,TRBJ2-4,NA,CASSKSEVLNIQYF,TGTGCCAGCAGCAAATCGGAGGTCCTCAACATTCAGTACTTC
NA,TRBV5-8,TRBJ2-7,TRBD2,CASSWTGTRKRRTYEQYF,TGTGCCAGCAGCTGGACCGGGACTAGGAAGAGGAGGACCTACGAGCAGTACTTC
NA,TRBV27,TRBJ1-5,TRBD1,CASRKTGTNNQPQHF,TGTGCCAGCAGGAAGACAGGGACAAACAATCAGCCCCAGCATTTT
NA,TRBV19,TRBJ1-5,NA,CASKGVNNQPQHF,TGTGCCAGTAAGGGGGTAAATAATCAGCCCCAGCATTTT
NA,TRBV5-1,TRBJ1-1,TRBD1,CASSSGQGMNTEAFF,TGCGCCAGCAGCTCGGGACAGGGTATGAACACTGAAGCTTTCTTT
NA,TRBV28,TRBJ2-7,NA,CASSSPFGGSWYEQYF,TGTGCCAGCAGTTCCCCCTTTGGGGGGAGTTGGTACGAGCAGTACTTC
NA,TRBV5-1,TRBJ1-1,TRBD1,CASSRAGGLNTEAFF,TGCGCCAGCAGTCGGGCAGGGGGCTTGAACACTGAAGCTTTCTTT
NA,TRBV7-6,TRBJ2-2,NA,CASSLGANTGELFF,TGTGCCAGCAGCTTAGGCGCGAACACCGGGGAGCTGTTTTTT
NA,TRBV19,TRBJ2-1,TRBD1,CASSTQRQGANYYNEQFF,TGTGCCAGTAGTACGCAGCGACAGGGGGCGAACTATTACAATGAGCAGTTCTTC
NA,TRBV5-1,TRBJ2-3,NA,CASSSDSSTDTQYF,TGCGCCAGTAGCTCCGACAGCAGCACAGATACGCAGTATTTT
NA,TRBV21-1,TRBJ2-5,NA,CASSKSPNAGYPKGHQETQYF,TGTGCCAGCAGCAAAAGCCCCAACGCCGGCTACCCAAAGGGGCACCAAGAGACCCAGTACTTC